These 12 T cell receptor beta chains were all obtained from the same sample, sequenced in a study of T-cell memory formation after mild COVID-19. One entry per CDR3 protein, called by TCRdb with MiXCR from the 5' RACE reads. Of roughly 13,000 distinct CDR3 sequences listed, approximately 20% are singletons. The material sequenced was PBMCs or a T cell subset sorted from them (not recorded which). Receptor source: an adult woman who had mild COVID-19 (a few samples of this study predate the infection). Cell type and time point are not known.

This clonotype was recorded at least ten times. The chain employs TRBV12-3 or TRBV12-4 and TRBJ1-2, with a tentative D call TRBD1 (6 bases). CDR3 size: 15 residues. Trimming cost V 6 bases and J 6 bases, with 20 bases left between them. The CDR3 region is CASSPRGRIYNGYTF. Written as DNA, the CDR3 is TGTGCCAGCAGCCCCCGGGGGCGTATATATAATGGCTACACCTTC.

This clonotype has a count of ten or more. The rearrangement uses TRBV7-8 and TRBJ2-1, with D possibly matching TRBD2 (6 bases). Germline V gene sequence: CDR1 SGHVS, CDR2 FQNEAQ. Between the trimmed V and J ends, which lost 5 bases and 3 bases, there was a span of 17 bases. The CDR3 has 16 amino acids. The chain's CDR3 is CASSLPEGNNYNEQFF. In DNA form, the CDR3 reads TGTGCCAGCAGCCTCCCGGAGGGGAATAACTACAATGAGCAGTTCTTC.

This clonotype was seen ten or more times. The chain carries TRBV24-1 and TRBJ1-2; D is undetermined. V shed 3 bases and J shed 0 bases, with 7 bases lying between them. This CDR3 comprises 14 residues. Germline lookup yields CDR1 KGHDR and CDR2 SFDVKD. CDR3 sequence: CATSDVLTNYGYTF. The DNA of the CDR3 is TGTGCCACCAGTGATGTTCTTACTAACTATGGCTACACCTTC.

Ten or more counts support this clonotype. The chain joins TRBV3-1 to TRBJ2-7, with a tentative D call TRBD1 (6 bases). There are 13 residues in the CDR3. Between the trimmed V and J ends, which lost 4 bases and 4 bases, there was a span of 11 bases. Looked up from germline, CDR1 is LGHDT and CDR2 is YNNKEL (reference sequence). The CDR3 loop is CASSPARGYEQYF. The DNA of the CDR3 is TGTGCCAGCAGCCCCGCAAGGGGGTACGAGCAGTACTTC.

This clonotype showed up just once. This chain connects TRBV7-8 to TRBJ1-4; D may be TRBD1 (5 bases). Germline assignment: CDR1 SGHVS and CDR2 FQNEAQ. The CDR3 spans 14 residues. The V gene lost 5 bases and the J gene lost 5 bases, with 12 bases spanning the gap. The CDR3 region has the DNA TGTGCCAGCAGCCTAGGGGAGCGGAATGAAAAACTGTTTTTT. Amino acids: CASSLGERNEKLFF.

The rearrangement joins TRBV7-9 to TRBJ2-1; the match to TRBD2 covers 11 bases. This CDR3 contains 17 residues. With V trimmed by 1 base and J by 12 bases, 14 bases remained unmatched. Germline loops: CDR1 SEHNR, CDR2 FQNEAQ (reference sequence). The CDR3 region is CASSLESGTSGIKGQFF. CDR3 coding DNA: TGTGCCAGCAGCTTAGAATCCGGGACTAGCGGAATTAAGGGGCAGTTCTTC.

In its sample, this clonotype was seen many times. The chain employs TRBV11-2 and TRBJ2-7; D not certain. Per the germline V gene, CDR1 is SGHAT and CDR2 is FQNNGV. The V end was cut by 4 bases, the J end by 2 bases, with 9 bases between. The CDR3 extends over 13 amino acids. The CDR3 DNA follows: TGTGCCAGCAGCTCACTTGGACCCTACGAGCAGTACTTC. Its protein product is CASSSLGPYEQYF.

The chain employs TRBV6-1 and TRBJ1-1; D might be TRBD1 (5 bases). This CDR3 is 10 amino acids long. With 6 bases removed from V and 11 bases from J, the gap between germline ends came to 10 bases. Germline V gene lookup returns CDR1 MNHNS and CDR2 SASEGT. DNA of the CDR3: TGTGCCAGCAGGGACACCCTTGCTTTCTTT. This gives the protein CASRDTLAFF.

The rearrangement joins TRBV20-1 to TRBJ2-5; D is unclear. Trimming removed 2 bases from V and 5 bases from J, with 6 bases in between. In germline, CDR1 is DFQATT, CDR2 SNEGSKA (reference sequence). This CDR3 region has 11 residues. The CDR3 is CSARQEETQYF. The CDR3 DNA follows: TGCAGTGCTAGACAGGAGGAGACCCAGTACTTC.

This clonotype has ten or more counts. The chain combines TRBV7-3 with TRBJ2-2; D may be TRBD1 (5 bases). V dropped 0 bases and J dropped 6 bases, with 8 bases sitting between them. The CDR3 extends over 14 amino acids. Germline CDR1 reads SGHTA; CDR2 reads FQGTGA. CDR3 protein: CASSLTKGAGELFF. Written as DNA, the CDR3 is TGTGCCAGCAGCTTAACAAAAGGGGCCGGGGAGCTGTTTTTT.

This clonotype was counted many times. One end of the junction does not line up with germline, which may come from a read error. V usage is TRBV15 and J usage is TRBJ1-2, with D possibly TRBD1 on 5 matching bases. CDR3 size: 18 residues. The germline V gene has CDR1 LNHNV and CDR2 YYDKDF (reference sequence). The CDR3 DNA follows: TGTGCCACCAGCAGCCTATGGGCCCGACAGAGACCCTACTATGTCTACACCTTC. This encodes CATSSLWARQRPYYVYTF.

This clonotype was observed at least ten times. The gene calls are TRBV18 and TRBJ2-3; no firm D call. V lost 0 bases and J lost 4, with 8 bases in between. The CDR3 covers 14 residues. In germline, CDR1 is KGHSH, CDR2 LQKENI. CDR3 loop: CASSPPMDPDTQYF. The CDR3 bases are TGTGCCAGCTCACCACCTATGGACCCAGATACGCAGTATTTT.